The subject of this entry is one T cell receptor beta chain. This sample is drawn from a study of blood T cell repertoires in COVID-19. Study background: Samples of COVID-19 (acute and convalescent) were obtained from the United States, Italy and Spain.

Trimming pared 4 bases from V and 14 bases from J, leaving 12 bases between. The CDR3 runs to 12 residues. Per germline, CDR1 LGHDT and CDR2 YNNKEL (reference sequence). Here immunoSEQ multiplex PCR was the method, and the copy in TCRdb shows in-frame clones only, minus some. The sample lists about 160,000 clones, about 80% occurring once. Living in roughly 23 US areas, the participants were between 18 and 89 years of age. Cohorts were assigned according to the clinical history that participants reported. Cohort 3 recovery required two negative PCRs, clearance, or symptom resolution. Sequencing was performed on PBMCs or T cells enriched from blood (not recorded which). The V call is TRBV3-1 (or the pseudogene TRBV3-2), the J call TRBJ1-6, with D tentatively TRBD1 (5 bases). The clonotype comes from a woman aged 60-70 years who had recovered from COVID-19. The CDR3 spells CASSPSRGTLHF. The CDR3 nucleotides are TGTGCCAGCAGCCCGTCAAGGGGCACCCTCCACTTT.